This TCR beta chain was captured in a study of cytomegalovirus exposure and HLA in healthy donors (dated by TCRdb to about 2017). Background on the whole study: An earlier analysis of some 500 of the donors reported approximately 300 Gb of sequence data and around 120 million unique TCR beta sequences from 150 million to 200 million T cells. Several DR-DQ haplotypes were handled as single units for association and clustering because linkage in the cohort was strong. Class I and class II HLA loci were covered by the typing at four-digit resolution. In a later analysis, previously published TCR beta repertoires from several hundred donors were re-analyzed and high-resolution HLA genotyping was added so that TCR occurrence patterns could be studied. Roughly 300 gigabases of sequencing data and around 90 million unique TCR sequences made up an early release that covered several hundred HLA-typed donors. The study was designed to test whether signatures of past pathogen exposure could be identified by cataloging public T cell receptors. Every discovery cohort repertoire had been produced on one sequencing platform. In a later genetic analysis, genome-wide SNP genotypes for about three fifths of the 666 donors were used, and that subset was treated as a discovery cohort. The T cell repertoires of about 700 subjects were profiled by immunosequencing and related to cytomegalovirus serostatus. Typing coverage differed by locus: A, B, C, DRB1 and DQB1 were typed in roughly 629-630 donors, DQA1 in about 500, DPA1 in roughly 590, and DPB1 in 472. Among some 400 genotyped donors of the cohort, an average of around 220,000 unique TCR beta nucleotide sequences was sequenced per donor, of which about 18% were non-productive. A separate validation cohort of roughly 110 different subjects was used in addition to the 666-subject first cohort. Of the 300 to 450 genotyped donors, approximately 82% fell in the genetic ancestry cluster associated with self-reported Caucasian donors. In the later analysis, no new phenotypic data were used to find candidate immune exposures; instead, reliance was placed on TCR beta sequences and their occurrence across donors. To predict cytomegalovirus infection status, the study combined high-throughput TCR immunosequencing, statistical association of individual TCRs with disease status, and machine learning. Alongside the repertoire data, information on donor age, sex, ethnicity and CMV serostatus was compiled. An earlier analysis of 587 of the donors used high-throughput TCR beta sequencing to judge whether each TCR beta V gene segment behaved as functional or pseudogenic.

The cohort comprised around 690 healthy bone marrow donors. All cohort members were sampled while nominally healthy, although unrecorded immune exposures were likely present. The donor was CMV seronegative and belonged to the group of 352 seronegative cohort members. A peripheral blood sample was provided by each donor, and peripheral blood mononuclear cells were used for TCR beta sequencing. Genomic DNA was extracted from the blood cell samples with the Qiagen DNeasy Blood Extraction Kit. About this clone itself: Its antigen is still unknown. An end of the junction differs from the germline gene, which may be a read error.

Libraries came from the immunoSEQ multiplex PCR assay. For the multiplex PCR, a mixture combining 60 forward primers for TCR Vbeta segments and 13 reverse primers for TCR Jbeta segments was used. Amplification of the CDR3 region of rearranged TCR beta genes was performed with a multiplex PCR assay on genomic DNA. On the Illumina HiSeq System, the amplified TCR beta libraries were sequenced as 87-base-pair reads. Per the original workflow: Across the 670 or so repertoires, a later analysis counted 60 million to 90 million unique TCR beta chains, 9.5 million to 13 million of which were shared by at least two donors. To remove PCR and sequencing errors, raw reads were error-corrected and collapsed into unique sequences using a nearest-neighbor algorithm that merged closely related sequences. Alignment of CDR3 sequences to IMGT reference sequences was used to assign V, D and J gene segments. For a sequence to be retained, a match of at least six nucleotides was required to both a V gene segment and a J gene segment. Rearrangements were called productive when the CDR3 lacked stop codons and stayed in frame with V and J; all others were non-productive. Following IMGT convention, CDR3 was defined as the stretch from the second conserved V-encoded cysteine to the conserved J-encoded phenylalanine. Sequences without an unambiguous match to a single V gene segment were excluded from the earlier analysis of approximately 560 of the donors. In an earlier analysis of several hundred of the donors, V segments were called functional above 56.7% productive rearrangements and were called segregating when the between-donor standard deviation exceeded 5%. A statistical classification framework was built for diagnosing cytomegalovirus status from the catalog of TCR beta chain sequences. In a later analysis, TCR nucleotide sequences were compared against IMGT/GENE-DB human TR gene sequences so that V and J genes could be assigned. In a later analysis, CDR3 sequences and most-parsimonious VDJ recombination scenarios were assigned using the TCRdist pipeline. In a later analysis, each TCR beta chain was defined by its CDR3 amino acid sequence together with its V-gene family, and reads lacking a unique V-gene family were excluded. A later analysis removed 550 to 700 highly shared, low-generation-probability nucleotide sequences to deal with suspected cross-contamination and a sequencing artifact. In a later analysis, a clonal expansion index was calculated for each public chain from normalized within-repertoire ranks of inferred template counts. In a later analysis, generation probabilities were computed with a VDJ recombination model fitted to out-of-frame rearrangements, and the resulting probabilities were checked against IGoR. In a later analysis, hypergeometric tests were used to score TCR-TCR, TCR-HLA and TCR-CMV co-occurrence, with a repertoire-size bias correction applied to TCR pairs. A later analysis estimated false discovery rates by permuting HLA or CMV assignments 20 times. In a later analysis, co-occurring TCRs were grouped with DBSCAN, and TCRdist sequence similarity was added when clustering was performed within HLA-allele-positive subsets. Repertoires with fewer than 30,000 or more than 120,000 public chains were left out of co-occurrence clustering, as were about five repertoires with anomalous nucleotide sharing. TCRdb retrieved this table from immuneACCESS and kept in-frame rearrangements only. Not all clones are present; in checked studies, unresolved V genes account for under half, and no reason is known for the remainder. From that table come the V and J calls and clone size; the DNA was used to work out D and trimming. This sample comprises about 120,000 clones, about 83% of them detected only once. The top ten hold less than 3.5% of the sample.

General findings and caveats noted by the study authors: The earlier analysis of approximately 590 of the donors excluded about 16 rarely observed V segments, including chromosome 9 orphons, because counts were too low. The presence/absence analyses assumed that sequencing depth was roughly uniform across donors, and that assumption may not be true. In vitro tests confirmed that a few of the cytomegalovirus-associated TCR beta chains recognize cytomegalovirus antigens. In a later analysis, more than 15,000 TCR beta sequences were associated with specific HLA alleles at a false discovery rate of 0.05. The only immune exposure information available for the cohort was CMV serostatus. A later analysis found that HLA-associated TCR beta chains were more clonally expanded and had lower generation probabilities than equally common non-associated chains. A later genetic analysis reported fewer N-insertions in productive TCRs among donors in an Asian-associated ancestry cluster than the approximately 670-donor mean. The authors suggested that the approach could potentially be generalized to other disease states and immunological phenotypes. According to a later analysis, parvovirus B19, influenza, CMV and Epstein-Barr virus appeared linked to several top co-occurrence clusters. The classifier was reported to diagnose cytomegalovirus status with high specificity and sensitivity in both the original cohort and the validation cohort. The cohort was sequenced for TCR beta chains only, and without alpha or paired-chain data the features that could be detected were limited. Assigning TCR associations to individual alleles was difficult when HLA alleles, especially DR and DQ, strongly co-occurred. The study listed 150 to 200 TCR beta chains as associated with cytomegalovirus. In a later analysis, the rate of TCR association differed among HLA loci, with DRB1 alleles having the most associated TCRs and HLA-C alleles having the fewest. Correlated functional status among segregating V segments might be attributable to linkage disequilibrium, but an unknown experimental factor could not be ruled out. Broadly in line with IMGT annotations, most TCR beta V segments showed up in productive rearrangements about 90% or about 30% of the time in an earlier analysis of some 590 of the donors. Across donors, most TCR sequences were observed very rarely, whereas some public TCRs were present in many individuals. Because HLA typing was missing for some donors at each locus, association tests included only the typed subset. A group of highly shared sequence variants was considered likely to be a technical artifact of the sequencing pipeline. In a later genetic analysis, a missense DCLRE1C variant was associated with V-gene and J-gene trimming of TCR beta chains, and the association was replicated in an independent cohort. A further reported finding was that TCR beta sequences accurately predicted the HLA-A and HLA-B alleles for most subjects in the first cohort. A later analysis found that most CMV-associated TCR beta chains appeared HLA-restricted, with HLA associations seemingly driven largely by CMV exposure.

Sequencing was done on a sample of PBMCs. The receptor was isolated from a female donor in good health and CMV-seronegative.

The CDR3 protein sequence reads: CAWSDRRGSSYEQCF. At the DNA level, the sequence is TGTGCCTGGAGCGATAGACGGGGAAGCTCCTACGAGCAGTGCTTC. The rearranged chain carries TRBV30 and TRBJ2-7; a tentative D call is TRBD2 (5 bases match). The CDR3 numbers 15 residues from cysteine through phenylalanine. The CDR3 DNA has 45 bases and is translated from base 1. Per the germline V gene (reference sequence), GTSNPN is the CDR1 and SVGIG is the CDR2.